One sample yielded the 10 T cell receptor beta chains listed below, sequenced in a study of blood T cell repertoires in COVID-19. The repertoire was sequenced with immunoSEQ multiplex PCR; TCRdb's copy has only in-frame clones and lacks some. The table shows about 480,000 clones, with 88% occurring only once. The sequencing input was PBMCs or T cells enriched from blood (not recorded which). These receptors were obtained from a woman aged 40 to 50 who had recovered from COVID-19.

The chain links TRBV7-8 to TRBJ2-4, with TRBD1 matching 8 bases. Looked up from germline, CDR1 is SGHVS and CDR2 is FQNEAQ. Unmatched junction bases numbered 12, after V lost 1 base and J lost 1 base. The length of the CDR3 is 19 residues. CDR3 coding DNA: TGTGCCAGCAGCTTAGTAAATCGACCGACAGGGGAGGCCAAAAACATTCAGTACTTC. This sequence encodes CASSLVNRPTGEAKNIQYF.

Details on this clone: Compared with germline, one end of the junction differs, possibly owing to a read error. This rearrangement joins TRBV7-2 to TRBJ1-6; the match to TRBD1 covers 9 bases. This CDR3 is built from 12 residues. Germline CDR1 SGHTA, CDR2 FQGNSA. The DNA for the CDR3 is TGTGCCAGCAGCTTCAACCGGGACAGGGTAGACTTT. It encodes CASSFNRDRVDF.

This rearrangement joins TRBV7-2 to TRBJ1-5, with unresolved D. Germline V gene data show CDR1 as SGHTA and CDR2 as FQGNSA. This CDR3 comprises 14 residues. The V gene lost 1 base and the J gene lost 5 bases, with 9 bases spanning the gap. The CDR3 bases are TGTGCCAGCAGCTTAGGGAGTTCTCATCAGCCCCAGCATTTT. This translates into CASSLGSSHQPQHF.

The chain couples TRBV24-1 to TRBJ1-5; perhaps TRBD1 as D (6 bases). CDR3 length: 17 amino acids. Germline V gives CDR1 KGHDR, CDR2 SFDVKD. V gave up 4 bases and J gave up 3 bases, with 18 bases separating them. The CDR3 loop reads CATSDRDNHTPNQPQHF. The CDR3 coding sequence is TGTGCCACCAGTGACCGGGACAACCATACGCCCAATCAGCCCCAGCATTTT.

The chain uses TRBV2 and TRBJ2-7; TRBD1 matches at 8 bases. Germline-derived CDR1 and CDR2 are SNHLY and FYNNEI. The V and J ends lost 8 bases and 0 bases, in that order; junction bases with no gene match: 9. The CDR3 has 15 residues. CDR3: CASHSEQGGSYEQYF. The CDR3 coding sequence is TGTGCCAGCCACTCCGAACAGGGGGGCTCCTACGAGCAGTACTTC. The whole variable domain, remainder taken from reference TRBV2 and TRBJ2-7, is EPEVTQTPSHQVTQMGQEVILRCVPISNHLYFYWYRQILGQKVEFLVSFYNNEISEKSEIFDDQFSVERPDGSNFTLKIRSTKLEDSAMYFCASHSEQGGSYEQYFGPGTRLTVT.

This clone has only one observation. The rearrangement joins TRBV11-3 to TRBJ2-5; D uncertain. V shed 2 bases and J shed 5 bases, with 15 bases lying between them. The CDR3 contains 15 residues. In germline, CDR1 is SGHNT, CDR2 YENEEA. The CDR3, as DNA: TGTGCCAGCAGCTTATCCCGGAGCAGTGGGGAGACCCAGTACTTC. Protein: CASSLSRSSGETQYF.

This clone was recorded a few times. V usage is TRBV5-1 and J usage is TRBJ1-5; TRBD1 is a possible D gene (5 bases). Looked up from germline, CDR1 is SGHRS and CDR2 is YFSETQ. The length of the CDR3 is 15 residues. V was shortened by 7 bases and J by 4 bases, with 18 bases between the two germline ends. CDR3 sequence reads: CASLSSRGGNQPQHF. CDR3 sequence (DNA): TGCGCCAGCTTATCATCGAGGGGAGGGAATCAGCCCCAGCATTTT.

This rearrangement joins TRBV27 to TRBJ1-5; 12 nucleotides match TRBD1. CDR1 is MNHEY, CDR2 SMNVEV, per germline (reference sequence). V shed 5 bases, J shed 6 bases, and the junction held 8 bases outside the gene matches. CDR3 size: 16 residues. CDR3 bases: TGTGCCAGCAGTCTAGGGACAGGGGGCGCGGGTCAGCCCCAGCATTTT. This sequence encodes CASSLGTGGAGQPQHF.

The chain is built from TRBV29-1 and TRBJ2-3, with a tentative D call TRBD2 (6 bases). The CDR3 spans 16 residues. Germline CDR1 SQVTM, CDR2 ANQGSEA. Trimming shortened V by 4 bases and J by 0 bases, and 17 bases separated the two germline ends. CDR3 sequence (DNA): TGCAGCGTTGCTAACACCTATAGCGGAAGCACAGATACGCAGTATTTT. Translating gives CSVANTYSGSTDTQYF.

The chain uses TRBV12-2 and TRBJ2-7; TRBD1, as called in the table, went unchecked against the DNA. TRBV12-2 counts as a pseudogene. This CDR3 comprises 17 residues. This chain's CDR3 is CASRSGSGTGFHKVQYF. CDR3 DNA sequence: TGTGCAAGTCGCTCAGGTTCCGGGACAGGGTTCCACAAGGTGCAGTACTTC.